These 29 T cell receptor beta chains were sequenced from one sample in a study of blood T cell repertoires in COVID-19. The assay was immunoSEQ multiplex PCR, and TCRdb's table has in-frame clones only and misses some. Of under 200,000 clones listed, 60% to 80% are singletons. Material for sequencing was peripheral blood. The receptors stem from a man aged 60 to 69 with active or convalescent COVID-19.

The count of this clone is one. The V gene is TRBV30, the J gene TRBJ1-5, with D perhaps matching TRBD1 (5 bases). The germline CDR1 and CDR2 sequences are GTSNPN and SVGIG (reference sequence). The CDR3 consists of 14 residues. Trimming stripped 2 bases from V and 0 bases from J, with 8 bases between. CDR3 nucleotides: TGTGCCTGGAGTCAGGGTAATAGCAATCAGCCCCAGCATTTT. Protein sequence: CAWSQGNSNQPQHF.

This clone was seen a handful of times. This chain links TRBV5-6 with TRBJ2-2; D uncertain. The CDR3 contains 14 residues. Germline V CDR1 and CDR2: SGHDT, YYEEEE. The ends were cut back, 0 bases at V and 5 bases at J, with 8 bases in the middle. For the CDR3, the DNA is TGTGCCAGCAGCTTGGGTTCGGTAACCGGGGAGCTGTTTTTT. It specifies CASSLGSVTGELFF.

The chain has TRBV3-1 (or the pseudogene TRBV3-2) and TRBJ1-4; D might be TRBD1 (6 bases). This CDR3 region has 16 residues. Germline V CDR1 and CDR2: LGHDT, YNNKEL (reference sequence). The V and J ends lost 0 bases and 10 bases respectively, with 18 bases between them. CDR3 sequence: CASSQDLGTGKGKLFF. CDR3 sequence (DNA): TGTGCCAGCAGCCAAGATCTAGGTACAGGGAAGGGAAAACTGTTTTTT.

CDR3 in DNA: TGTGCCAGCACGCGAGAATTGAACACTGAAGCTTTCTTT. Protein: CASTRELNTEAFF. V and J are TRBV2 and TRBJ1-1; D unresolved. CDR3 length: 13 residues. Trimming removed 7 bases from V and 0 bases from J, with 9 bases in between. CDR1 is SNHLY and CDR2 is FYNNEI in the germline V gene.

As to this clone: Other DNA sequences of this sample code for an identical CDR3. J is TRBJ1-1 and V is TRBV3-1 (or the pseudogene TRBV3-2), with 11 nucleotides matching TRBD1. Germline V CDR1 and CDR2: LGHDT, YNNKEL (reference sequence). The V and J ends lost 4 bases and 4 bases, in that order; junction bases with no gene match: 2. This CDR3 has 14 amino acids. The CDR3 DNA reads TGTGCCAGCAGCCGTGGGACAGGGGGCACTGAAGCTTTCTTT. This gives the protein CASSRGTGGTEAFF.

This clone appeared once. The CDR3 spells CASNQAGALQETQYF. The CDR3 nucleotides are TGTGCCAGCAACCAAGCGGGAGCGCTCCAAGAGACCCAGTACTTC. This chain links TRBV27 with TRBJ2-5; 8 positions agree with TRBD2. Looked up from germline, CDR1 is MNHEY and CDR2 is SMNVEV (reference sequence). V dropped 7 bases and J dropped 1; count of bases not matched to a gene: 8. The CDR3 consists of 15 residues.

This rearrangement joins TRBV5-1 to TRBJ2-5; D is unclear. V was pared by 4 bases and J by 3 bases, with 10 bases between. CDR1 and CDR2 (germline): SGHRS, YFSETQ. The CDR3 totals 13 residues. The CDR3 protein is CASSVTGKETQYF. CDR3 nucleotide sequence: TGCGCCAGCAGCGTGACGGGTAAAGAGACCCAGTACTTC.

The chain links TRBV5-6 to TRBJ1-2, with D tentatively TRBD1 (6 bases). V dropped 4 bases and J dropped 4 bases, with 20 bases sitting between them. The CDR3 has 16 amino acids. The V gene's germline CDR1 is SGHDT and CDR2 YYEEEE. In DNA form, the CDR3 reads TGTGCCAGCAGCCTGGCACGTGGCAGGGGTTCCTATGGCTACACCTTC. Amino acid sequence: CASSLARGRGSYGYTF.

The chain is built from TRBV5-4 and TRBJ2-4; possible D gene TRBD2, 6 bases. Germline V gives CDR1 SGHNT, CDR2 YYREEE (reference sequence). This CDR3 has 16 amino acids. Between the trimmed V and J ends, which lost 2 bases and 7 bases, there was a span of 19 bases. The CDR3 DNA reads TGTGCCAGCAGCTTCCGGGACGGATCTGGGGGGAACATTCAGTACTTC. It translates to CASSFRDGSGGNIQYF.

The chain recombines TRBV2 with TRBJ2-7; no reliable D call. The CDR3 loop spans 13 amino acids. Germline V gene sequence: CDR1 SNHLY, CDR2 FYNNEI. Trimming removed 11 bases at V and 1 base at J, with 15 bases between. In nucleotides, the CDR3 is TGTGCCTCCGCAGAAACCGATTCCTACGAGCAGTACTTC. Translation gives CASAETDSYEQYF.

The gene calls are TRBV12-5 and TRBJ2-1; 9 bases are a match to TRBD1. Trimming took 5 bases from V and 13 from J; bases not matched to a gene: 15. The CDR3 has 15 amino acids. Germline V gives CDR1 LGHNT, CDR2 FRNRAP. The chain's CDR3 is CASGRTGTGNIGQFF. The CDR3 DNA follows: TGTGCTAGTGGTCGGACCGGGACAGGGAACATAGGACAGTTCTTC.

The J gene is TRBJ2-5, the V gene TRBV19; TRBD2 is a possible D gene (5 bases). Looked up from germline, CDR1 is LNHDA and CDR2 is SQIVND (reference sequence). Trimming left V 0 bases short and J 4 bases short, with 6 bases between. The CDR3 spans 13 residues. The CDR3 is CASSIDRGETQYF. The CDR3 DNA reads TGTGCCAGTAGTATAGACCGGGGAGAGACCCAGTACTTC.

This sequence joins TRBV4-3 and TRBJ1-1, with unresolved D. V was clipped by 4 bases and J by 0 bases, with 18 bases between them. Looked up from germline, CDR1 is LGHNA and CDR2 is YSLEER. The CDR3 has 17 amino acids. The CDR3 sequence is CASSLSLSAGMNTEAFF. The CDR3, as DNA: TGCGCCAGCAGCCTTTCCTTATCGGCGGGGATGAACACTGAAGCTTTCTTT.

This rearrangement joins TRBV12-3 or TRBV12-4 to TRBJ2-5, with D possibly TRBD1 on 5 matching bases. The CDR3 is 13 amino acids. Trimming left V 7 bases short and J 1 base short, with 10 bases between. CDR3 coding DNA: TGTGCCAGCAAACCAGGGCCCCAAGAGACCCAGTACTTC. Translated: CASKPGPQETQYF.

The V and J genes are TRBV29-1 and TRBJ2-3; 8 nucleotides align to TRBD1. With V trimmed by 7 bases and J by 3 bases, 6 bases remained unmatched. The CDR3 covers 13 residues. CDR1 and CDR2 (germline): SQVTM, ANQGSEA. CDR3 coding DNA: TGCAGCGAAAGGACAGGGAGTACAGATACGCAGTATTTT. This gives the protein CSERTGSTDTQYF.

V gene TRBV28 combines with J gene TRBJ2-5, with 10 positions matching TRBD2. CDR1 is MDHEN and CDR2 is SYDVKM in the germline V gene. There are 15 residues in the CDR3. The V and J ends lost 3 bases and 5 bases, in that order; junction bases with no gene match: 6. The chain's CDR3 is CASSLVSGRGETQYF. Here the CDR3 DNA reads TGTGCCAGCAGTTTGGTGAGCGGGAGGGGGGAGACCCAGTACTTC.

V usage is TRBV3-1 (or the pseudogene TRBV3-2) and J usage is TRBJ2-2; D ambiguous. This CDR3 contains 14 residues. The germline CDR1 and CDR2 sequences are LGHDT and YNNKEL (reference sequence). Trimming removed 1 base at V and 2 bases at J, with 5 bases between. CDR3 DNA: TGTGCCAGCAGCCAAGCGGTAAACACCGGGGAGCTGTTTTTT. Translation: CASSQAVNTGELFF.

This chain links TRBV6-5 with TRBJ2-7, with TRBD2 matching 9 bases. The trim removed 2 bases at V and 6 bases at J, leaving 5 bases unmatched. The germline gives CDR1 MNHEY, CDR2 SVGAGI. The CDR3 totals 14 residues. The CDR3 sequence is CASSYRTSAVEQYF. CDR3 nucleotides: TGTGCCAGCAGTTACAGGACTAGCGCAGTCGAGCAGTACTTC.

In DNA form, the CDR3 reads TGTGCCAGCAGCCCGGGGGATGACTATGGCTACACCTTC. Translating gives CASSPGDDYGYTF. The chain recombines TRBV2 with TRBJ1-2; weak D call: TRBD1 (5 bases). Trimming stripped 6 bases from V and 3 bases from J, with 11 bases between. The CDR3 consists of 13 residues. CDR1 and CDR2 (germline): SNHLY, FYNNEI.

This clone was detected once. CDR3 loop: CASSFSGVSTDTQYF. For the CDR3, the DNA is TGTGCCAGCAGTTTTTCGGGGGTTAGCACAGATACGCAGTATTTT. V usage is TRBV28 and J usage is TRBJ2-3, with D perhaps TRBD2 (6 bases). The CDR3 runs 15 residues. Germline loops: CDR1 MDHEN, CDR2 SYDVKM. V was clipped by 3 bases and J by 0 bases, with 10 bases between them.

This clone was picked up a small number of times. A junction end diverges from the germline sequence, so it may reflect a read error. This chain links TRBV2 with TRBJ1-2; a weak D match, TRBD1 (5 bases). This CDR3 is 11 amino acids long. Germline CDR1 SNHLY, CDR2 FYNNEI. CDR3 bases: TGTGCCAGCAGGGCGGTCGCAGGGTGGGTCTTC. Residues: CASRAVAGWVF.

This clone came up a few times. The V call is TRBV24-1, the J call TRBJ2-1; TRBD2 matches at 10 bases. The length of the CDR3 is 18 residues. The germline V gene has CDR1 KGHDR and CDR2 SFDVKD. The ends lost 5 bases at V and 2 bases at J; junction bases unmatched: 11. The CDR3 region is CATSGIRGTSVPYNEQFF. CDR3 DNA sequence: TGTGCCACCAGTGGTATCAGAGGGACTAGCGTCCCCTACAATGAGCAGTTCTTC.

This chain joins TRBV19 and TRBJ2-3, with D possibly being TRBD2 (6 bases). CDR1 and CDR2 (germline): LNHDA, SQIVND (reference sequence). V lost 3 bases, J lost 6 bases, and 19 bases lay in between. The CDR3 loop spans 16 amino acids. Here the CDR3 DNA reads TGTGCCAGTAGTATTACTAGCAGGACGTTTGAGGATACGCAGTATTTT. Translation: CASSITSRTFEDTQYF.

This chain links TRBV7-6 with TRBJ1-2; a possible D gene is TRBD1 (6 bases). CDR1 is SGHVS, CDR2 FNYEAQ, per germline. The CDR3 is 19 amino acids. Trimming cost V 1 base and J 1 base, with 22 bases left between them. In nucleotides, the CDR3 is TGTGCCAGCAGCTTAGAGGGGGATAAAGGGCAGCAGGTTAACTATGGCTACACCTTC. It yields the protein CASSLEGDKGQQVNYGYTF. Supplemented by reference TRBV7-6 and TRBJ1-2, the full variable domain reads GAGVSQSPRYKVTKRGQDVALRCDPISGHVSLYWYRQALGQGPEFLTYFNYEAQQDKSGLPNDRFSAERPEGSISTLTIQRTEQRDSAMYRCASSLEGDKGQQVNYGYTFGSGTRLTVV.

The V call is TRBV2, the J call TRBJ1-1; tentatively, D is TRBD1 (5 bases). This CDR3 has 13 residues. V was pared by 4 bases and J by 5 bases, with 11 bases between. Germline V CDR1 and CDR2: SNHLY, FYNNEI. CDR3 DNA sequence: TGTGCCAGCAGTGGGGGGGAGCGGACTGAAGCTTTCTTT. This sequence encodes CASSGGERTEAFF.

This chain connects TRBV6-6 to TRBJ2-7; a weak D match, TRBD2 (5 bases). V lost 4 bases and J 0 bases, leaving 10 bases between the germline ends. CDR1 is MNHNY, CDR2 SVGAGI, per germline (reference sequence). This CDR3 comprises 14 residues. Here the CDR3 reads CASSLLGISYEQYF. The CDR3, as DNA: TGTGCCAGCAGTTTACTCGGGATCTCCTACGAGCAGTACTTC.

The chain couples TRBV24-1 to TRBJ2-1, with 10 bases aligning to TRBD2. CDR1 KGHDR and CDR2 SFDVKD come from the germline V gene. This CDR3 has 18 residues. With 3 bases clipped from V and 0 bases from J, the junction kept 7 bases outside the gene matches. The CDR3 sequence: CATSDTSGRASSYNEQFF. The CDR3 region has the DNA TGTGCCACCAGTGATACCAGCGGGAGGGCTAGCTCCTACAATGAGCAGTTCTTC.

The chain employs TRBV25-1 and TRBJ2-3; 11 bases line up with TRBD1. The V gene end was trimmed by 5 bases and the J gene end by 3 bases; junction bases not matched to a gene: 4. The CDR3 consists of 15 residues. CDR1 is MGHDK and CDR2 is SYGVNS in the germline V gene. The CDR3 DNA is TGTGCCAGCAGTCCCCGGGACAGGGGGACAGATACGCAGTATTTT. Protein: CASSPRDRGTDTQYF.

The V and J genes are TRBV20-1 and TRBJ2-7; 10 bases are shared with TRBD2. Per the germline V gene, CDR1 is DFQATT and CDR2 is SNEGSKA (reference sequence). Trimming cost V 3 bases and J 0 bases; bases outside gene matches: 5. This CDR3 contains 15 residues. Here the CDR3 reads CSASFGTSVSYEQYF. The DNA for the CDR3 is TGCAGTGCTAGTTTTGGGACTAGCGTCTCCTACGAGCAGTACTTC.